Listed here is a single T cell receptor beta chain. Its matching antigen is unknown. The CDR3 is made up of 15 amino acids. The germline V gene encodes CDR1 MNHNS and CDR2 SASEGT. V dropped 7 bases and J dropped 0 bases, with 15 bases sitting between them. The record originates from a study of response to subunit inactivated influenza vaccine. Study-wide results and limits: Only a handful of new T cells, the authors suggested, are recruited with each seasonal influenza vaccination.

MiXCR, applied by TCRdb to the RT-PCR reads, yields one record per CDR3 protein. The table shows about 180,000 distinct CDR3 sequences, with about 10% occurring only once. The receptor was derived from a man in his fifties or sixties who received an inactivated influenza vaccine. Sequencing was performed on CD8+ T cells sorted from PBMCs, taken around 25 months after vaccination. The V gene is TRBV6-1, the J gene TRBJ2-5, with a weak D call TRBD2 (6 bases). The CDR3 sequence is CASTPYRGYQETQYF. In nucleotides, the CDR3 is TGTGCCAGCACCCCTTACCGGGGGTACCAAGAGACCCAGTACTTC.